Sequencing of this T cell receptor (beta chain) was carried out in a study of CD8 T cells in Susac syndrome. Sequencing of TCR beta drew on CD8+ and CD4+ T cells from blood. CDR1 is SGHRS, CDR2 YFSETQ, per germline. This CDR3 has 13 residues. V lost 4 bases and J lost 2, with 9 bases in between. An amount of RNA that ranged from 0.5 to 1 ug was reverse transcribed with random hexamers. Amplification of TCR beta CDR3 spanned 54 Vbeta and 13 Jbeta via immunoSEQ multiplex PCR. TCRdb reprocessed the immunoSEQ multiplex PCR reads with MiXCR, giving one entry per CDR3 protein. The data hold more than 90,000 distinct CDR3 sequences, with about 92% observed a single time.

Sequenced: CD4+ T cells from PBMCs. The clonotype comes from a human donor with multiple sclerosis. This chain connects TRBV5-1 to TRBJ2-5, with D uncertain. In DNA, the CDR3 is TGCGCCAGCAGCCCGGCCCCTCAAGAGACCCAGTACTTC. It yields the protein CASSPAPQETQYF. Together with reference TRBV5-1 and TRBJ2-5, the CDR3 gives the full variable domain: KAGVTQTPRYLIKTRGQQVTLSCSPISGHRSVSWYQQTPGQGLQFLFEYFSETQRNKGNFPGRFSGRQFSNSRSEMNVSTLELGDSALYLCASSPAPQETQYFGPGTRLLVL.